This T cell receptor beta chain was retrieved from a study of response to subunit inactivated influenza vaccine. Notes on this clonotype: Its antigen is unknown.

Study-level points and caveats: There was a suggestion from the authors that each seasonal influenza vaccination recruits few new T cells.

One entry per CDR3 protein results from TCRdb running MiXCR on the RT-PCR reads. The sample holds about 650,000 distinct CDR3 sequences, less than 15% seen once. CDR1 and CDR2 (germline): DFQATT, SNEGSKA (reference sequence). V lost 3 bases to trimming and J lost 2 bases, with 7 bases between them. The CDR3 covers 12 residues. This specimen consisted of PBMCs from blood, obtained 14 to 15 days before vaccination. The TCR comes from a man aged 50 to 60 who received an inactivated influenza vaccine. V is TRBV20-1 and J is TRBJ2-5; D unclear. In DNA form, the CDR3 reads TGCAGTGCTAGTGGGCCGCAAGAGACCCAGTACTTC. Translated: CSASGPQETQYF.